The entry below describes one T cell receptor beta chain. The sample comes from a study of technical replicates of blood from a handful of donors. The CDR3 contains 14 residues. Germline V gene lookup returns CDR1 SGHNT and CDR2 YYREEE (reference sequence). Trimming pared 4 bases from V and 9 bases from J, leaving 17 bases between. The method was immunoSEQ multiplex PCR; TCRdb's version includes in-frame clones alone and lacks a portion of them. The sample has 68,000 or so clones, about 97% seen once. This chain connects TRBV5-4 to TRBJ2-1; D may be TRBD2 (7 bases). Sequencing was performed on T cells isolated from PBMCs. This sequence was found in a human donor in good health. The CDR3 protein is CASSRVRGGSEQFF. CDR3 coding DNA: TGTGCCAGCAGCCGTGTTAGGGGGGGATCTGAGCAGTTCTTC.